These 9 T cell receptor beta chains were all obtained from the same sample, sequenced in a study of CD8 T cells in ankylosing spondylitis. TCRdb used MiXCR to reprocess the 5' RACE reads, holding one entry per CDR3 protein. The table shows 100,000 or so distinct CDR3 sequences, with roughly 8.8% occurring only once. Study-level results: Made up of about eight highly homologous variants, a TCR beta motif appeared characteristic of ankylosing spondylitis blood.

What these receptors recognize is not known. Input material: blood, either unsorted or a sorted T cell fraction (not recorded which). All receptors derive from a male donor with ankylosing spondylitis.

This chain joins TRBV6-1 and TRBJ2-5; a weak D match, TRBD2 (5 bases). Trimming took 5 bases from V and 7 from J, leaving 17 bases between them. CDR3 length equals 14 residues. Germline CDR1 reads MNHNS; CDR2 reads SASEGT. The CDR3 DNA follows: TGTGCCAGCAGTCCTGTGCCTGAGGGATCGACCCAGTACTTC. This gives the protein CASSPVPEGSTQYF.

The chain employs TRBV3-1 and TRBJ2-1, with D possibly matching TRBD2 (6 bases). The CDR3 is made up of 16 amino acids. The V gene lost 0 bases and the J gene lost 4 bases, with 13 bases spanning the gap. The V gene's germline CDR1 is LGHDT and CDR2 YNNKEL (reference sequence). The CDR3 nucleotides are TGTGCCAGCAGCCAAGATCTAGCGAGTGATTACAATGAGCAGTTCTTC. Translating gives CASSQDLASDYNEQFF.

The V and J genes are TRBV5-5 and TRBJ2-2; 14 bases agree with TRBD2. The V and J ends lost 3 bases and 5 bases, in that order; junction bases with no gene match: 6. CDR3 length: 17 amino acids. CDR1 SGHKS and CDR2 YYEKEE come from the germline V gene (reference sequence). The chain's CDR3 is CASSSGLAGVGTGELFF. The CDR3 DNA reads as TGTGCCAGCAGCTCGGGACTAGCGGGAGTAGGGACCGGGGAGCTGTTTTTT.

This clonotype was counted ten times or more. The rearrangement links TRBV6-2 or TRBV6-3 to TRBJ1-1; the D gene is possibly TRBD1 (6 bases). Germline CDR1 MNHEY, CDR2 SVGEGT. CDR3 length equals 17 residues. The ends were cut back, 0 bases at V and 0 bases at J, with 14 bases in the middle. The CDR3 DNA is TGTGCCAGCAGTTACTCGGAGGACAGATCTATGAACACTGAAGCTTTCTTT. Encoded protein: CASSYSEDRSMNTEAFF.

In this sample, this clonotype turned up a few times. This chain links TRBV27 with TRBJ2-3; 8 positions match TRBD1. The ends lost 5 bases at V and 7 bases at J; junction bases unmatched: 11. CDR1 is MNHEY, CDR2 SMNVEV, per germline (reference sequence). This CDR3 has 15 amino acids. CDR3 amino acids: CASSLGQGSSYTQYF. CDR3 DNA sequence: TGTGCCAGCAGTCTTGGACAGGGAAGTTCTTATACGCAGTATTTT.

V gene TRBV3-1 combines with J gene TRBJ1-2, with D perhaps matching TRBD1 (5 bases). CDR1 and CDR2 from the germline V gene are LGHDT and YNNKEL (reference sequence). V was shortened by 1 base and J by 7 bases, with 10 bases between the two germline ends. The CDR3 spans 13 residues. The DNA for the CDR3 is TGTGCCAGCAGCCAAGTGCAGGGAGGTGGCTACACCTTC. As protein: CASSQVQGGGYTF.

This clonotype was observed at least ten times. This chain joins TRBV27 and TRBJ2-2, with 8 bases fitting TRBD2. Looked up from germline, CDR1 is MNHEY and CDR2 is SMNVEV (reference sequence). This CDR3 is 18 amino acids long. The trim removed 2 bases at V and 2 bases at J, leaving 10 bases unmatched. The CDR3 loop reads CASSLTSGGAVNTGELFF. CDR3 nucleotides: TGTGCCAGCAGTTTAACCTCCGGGGGGGCGGTCAACACCGGGGAGCTGTTTTTT.

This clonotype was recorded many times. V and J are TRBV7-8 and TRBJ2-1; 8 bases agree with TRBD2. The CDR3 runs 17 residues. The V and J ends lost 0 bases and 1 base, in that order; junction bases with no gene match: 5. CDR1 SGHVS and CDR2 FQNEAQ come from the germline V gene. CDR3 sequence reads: CASSLAEGLVSYNEQFF. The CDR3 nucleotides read TGTGCCAGCAGCTTAGCCGAGGGACTAGTGTCCTACAATGAGCAGTTCTTC.

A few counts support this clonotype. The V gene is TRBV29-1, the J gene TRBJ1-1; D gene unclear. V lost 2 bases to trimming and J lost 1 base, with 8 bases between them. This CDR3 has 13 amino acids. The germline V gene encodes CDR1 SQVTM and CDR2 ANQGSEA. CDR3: CSVEWSANTEAFF. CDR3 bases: TGCAGCGTTGAATGGTCAGCGAACACTGAAGCTTTCTTT.